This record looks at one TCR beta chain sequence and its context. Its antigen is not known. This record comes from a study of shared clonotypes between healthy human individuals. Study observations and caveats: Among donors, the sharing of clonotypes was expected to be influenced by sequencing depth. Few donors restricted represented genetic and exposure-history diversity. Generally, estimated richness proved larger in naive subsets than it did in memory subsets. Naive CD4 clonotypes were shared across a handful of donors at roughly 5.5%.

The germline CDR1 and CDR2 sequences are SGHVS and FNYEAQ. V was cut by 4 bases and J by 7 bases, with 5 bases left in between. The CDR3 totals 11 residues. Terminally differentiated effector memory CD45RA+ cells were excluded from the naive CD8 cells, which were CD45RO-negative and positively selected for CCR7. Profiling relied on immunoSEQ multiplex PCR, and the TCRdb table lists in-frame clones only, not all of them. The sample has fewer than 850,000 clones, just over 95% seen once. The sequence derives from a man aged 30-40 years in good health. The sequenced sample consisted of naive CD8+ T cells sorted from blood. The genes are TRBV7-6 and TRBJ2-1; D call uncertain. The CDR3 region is CASSSANEQFF. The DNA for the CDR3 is TGTGCCAGCAGCTCCGCTAATGAGCAGTTCTTC.